This T cell receptor (beta chain) emerged from a study of T-cell reconstitution after alpha-beta-depleted transplantation in children. The length of the CDR3 is 14 residues. The V gene end was trimmed by 2 bases and the J gene end by 4 bases; junction bases not matched to a gene: 4. CDR1 is MNHEY, CDR2 SVGAGI, per germline. Unique molecular identifiers tagged the TCRbeta library. One entry per CDR3 protein results from TCRdb running MiXCR on the PCR reads. The data contain around 380,000 distinct CDR3 sequences, roughly a tenth of them seen just once; the ten biggest clones take up approximately 5%. This clonotype was detected many times.

Source: PBMCs from the stem cell graft donor, taken from the stem cell graft. This clonotype was sampled from a human donor who donated a stem cell graft to a child with acute myeloid leukemia. The V and J genes are TRBV6-5 and TRBJ2-5; 7 bases match TRBD1. The CDR3 sequence: CASSYIGQVETQYF. The CDR3 nucleotides read TGTGCCAGCAGTTACATCGGACAGGTAGAGACCCAGTACTTC.